This T cell receptor beta chain stems from a study of response to subunit inactivated influenza vaccine. Overall study results and limits: Few new T cells, the authors suggested, are recruited by each seasonal influenza vaccination.

This clonotype was observed a handful of times. Antigen unknown. The germline V and J ends were trimmed by 2 bases and 0 bases, with 10 bases remaining between them. CDR1 and CDR2 from the germline V gene are SGHTA and FQGNSA. The CDR3 is made up of 15 amino acids. TCRdb independently ran MiXCR on the RT-PCR reads; one entry per CDR3 protein. Of approximately 500,000 distinct CDR3 sequences listed, less than 15% were seen once; the top ten hold 11%. This TCR derives from a man aged 45-65 years who received an inactivated influenza vaccine. The rearrangement joins TRBV7-2 to TRBJ2-5; D unclear. The input for sequencing was PBMCs from blood, taken about 12 days after vaccination. CDR3 DNA sequence: TGTGCCAGCAGCTTATTAGTCGGCAACCAAGAGACCCAGTACTTC. Protein product: CASSLLVGNQETQYF.